The 26 T cell receptor beta chains presented below share a single source sample, sequenced in a study of post-analysis software for immune sequencing data (dated by TCRdb to about 2015). Broader findings and caveats from the paper: Significantly higher frequencies in patients than in controls were found for about five TRBV segments, including TRBV5-6, TRBV5-1 and TRBV20-1.

The receptor library was made with PCR. Sequencing relied on an Illumina HiSeq 2500. Unique molecular identifiers were incorporated into TCR beta cDNA libraries to reduce PCR and sequencing biases. Using fastp at Q25 and MiXCR, TCRdb reprocessed the public reads and kept productive beta chains. Identical CDR3 proteins give one entry, which carries the most common genes and DNA. For this sample the table gives hundreds of thousands of distinct CDR3 sequences, of which over 35% were detected only once. Clones ranked in the top ten supply 9% to 14% of the sample. Their antigens remain unidentified. Sequencing used blood. All receptors derive from a girl aged 10 to 17 with multiple sclerosis.

The rearrangement links TRBV9 to TRBJ2-4; D unresolved. The J call may be incorrect, as the DNA end agrees better with TRBJ2-7. The CDR3 loop spans 17 amino acids. CDR1 is SGDLS, CDR2 YYNGEE, per germline. CDR3: CASSVVAGGTDSYEQYF. Here the CDR3 DNA reads TGTGCCAGCAGCGTAGTTGCAGGTGGAACGGATAGCTACGAGCAGTACTTC.

The chain joins TRBV7-2 to TRBJ2-1; D remains ambiguous. The germline V and J ends were trimmed by 5 bases and 0 bases, with 8 bases remaining between them. Per the germline V gene, CDR1 is SGHTA and CDR2 is FQGNSA. This CDR3 contains 14 residues. The CDR3 DNA follows: TGTGCCAGCAGCCCACCTCCCTCCTACAATGAGCAGTTCTTC. Translated: CASSPPPSYNEQFF.

V gene TRBV7-6 combines with J gene TRBJ2-7; a weak D match, TRBD2 (5 bases). The CDR3 length is 14 residues. Trimming stripped 5 bases from V and 1 base from J, with 12 bases between. The V gene's germline CDR1 is SGHVS and CDR2 FNYEAQ. CDR3 nucleotide sequence: TGTGCCAGCAGCCCAATCGGGAATTCCTACGAGCAGTACTTC. Its protein product is CASSPIGNSYEQYF.

A note on this clonotype: Just one base apart from a much larger clone, this may be a read error. The CDR3 reads CASSPVRSSYNEQYF. CDR3 DNA sequence: TGTGCTAGCAGCCCCGTAAGGAGCTCCTACAATGAGCAGTACTTC. This chain uses TRBV7-7 with TRBJ2-1; D call uncertain. With the DNA end fitting TRBJ2-7 better, the J assignment may be wrong. This CDR3 is 15 amino acids long. Germline V gives CDR1 SSHAT, CDR2 FNYEAQ (reference sequence).

The V gene is TRBV18, the J gene TRBJ1-5; the D gene is possibly TRBD1 (5 bases). In germline, CDR1 is KGHSH, CDR2 LQKENI. V lost 2 bases, J lost 7 bases, and 9 bases lay in between. The CDR3 covers 13 residues. Here the CDR3 DNA reads TGTGCCAGCTCACCAGGGACTGGGCAGCCCCAGCATTTT. Its translation is CASSPGTGQPQHF.

In this sample, this clonotype turned up a few times. The CDR3 DNA reads TGTGCCACCAGTGGACCGACAGGGAACTATGGCTACACCTTC. Translating gives CATSGPTGNYGYTF. This chain uses TRBV24-1 with TRBJ1-2; 7 nucleotides align to TRBD1. V shed 5 bases, J shed 2 bases, and the junction held 4 bases outside the gene matches. Germline lookup yields CDR1 KGHDR and CDR2 SFDVKD. The CDR3 contains 14 residues.

The V gene is TRBV12-3 or TRBV12-4, the J gene TRBJ2-3; perhaps TRBD2 as D (5 bases). CDR3 size: 14 residues. Trimming removed 1 base at V and 8 bases at J, with 13 bases between. DNA of the CDR3: TGTGCCAGCAGTTTAGACGGGGTACCGGCTACGCAGTATTTT. This sequence encodes CASSLDGVPATQYF.

The rearrangement links TRBV12-3 or TRBV12-4 to TRBJ2-4; unclear D gene. The V end lost 6 bases, the J end lost 13 bases, and 22 bases lay between the germline ends. The CDR3 is 14 amino acids. This CDR3 reads CASSPAPVGLGQYF. DNA of the CDR3: TGTGCCAGCAGCCCCGCCCCAGTGGGCCTAGGGCAGTACTTC.

The chain couples TRBV29-1 to TRBJ2-7, with 8 bases matching TRBD2. This CDR3 has 15 residues. Germline V lookup: CDR1 SQVTM, CDR2 ANQGSEA. V lost 7 bases, J lost 0 bases, and 11 bases stayed unmatched. CDR3 in DNA: TGCAGCGCGGGGGGGGGGACCAAAAGCTCCTACGAGCAGTACTTC. It is translated as CSAGGGTKSSYEQYF.

The J gene is TRBJ2-4, the V gene TRBV6-6; TRBD2 agrees at 13 bases. J lost 9 bases, V lost 7 bases, and 9 bases had no gene match. This CDR3 is built from 15 residues. The V gene's germline CDR1 is MNHNY and CDR2 SVGAGI (reference sequence). The CDR3 here is CASTRTSGRLSIQYF. The DNA of the CDR3 is TGTGCCAGCACGCGGACTAGCGGGAGATTGAGCATTCAGTACTTC.

This chain joins TRBV6-2 or TRBV6-3 and TRBJ2-5; weak D call: TRBD2 (6 bases). Trimming pared 6 bases from V and 4 bases from J, leaving 12 bases between. CDR3 size: 13 residues. Per germline, CDR1 MNHEY and CDR2 SVGEGT. CDR3 sequence reads: CASRPPGVETQYF. The CDR3 DNA reads TGTGCCAGCAGACCCCCGGGGGTAGAGACCCAGTACTTC.

The CDR3 nucleotides read TGCAGCGTTGTTAGGGGGGGTTCCACAGATACGCAGTATTTT. Translation: CSVVRGGSTDTQYF. This chain joins TRBV29-1 and TRBJ2-3; a possible D gene is TRBD2 (7 bases). Trimming cost V 4 bases and J 2 bases, with 13 bases left between them. Germline lookup yields CDR1 SQVTM and CDR2 ANQGSEA. The CDR3 totals 14 residues.

A remark on this clonotype: A much larger clone lies a single base off, so this may be a read error. The chain has TRBV7-9 and TRBJ2-1, with 9 bases lining up with TRBD2. The trim removed 5 bases at V and 8 bases at J, leaving 10 bases unmatched. Germline V CDR1 and CDR2: SEHNR, FQNEAQ (reference sequence). The CDR3 is made up of 15 amino acids. The CDR3: CASSPRLAENDEQFF. In DNA, the CDR3 is TGTGCCAGCAGCCCAAGACTAGCGGAAAACGATGAGCAGTTCTTC.

V and J are TRBV27 and TRBJ2-1; D might be TRBD2 (6 bases). The germline gives CDR1 MNHEY, CDR2 SMNVEV (reference sequence). Trimming took 2 bases from V and 2 from J, leaving 10 bases between them. This CDR3 region has 15 residues. The CDR3 bases are TGTGCCAGCAGTTTACTTGGCGGGACCTACAATGAGCAGTTCTTC. Protein product: CASSLLGGTYNEQFF.

This clonotype was seen repeatedly, ten times or more. J is TRBJ2-7 and V is TRBV12-3 or TRBV12-4; D remains ambiguous. Deletions cut 0 bases from V and 4 bases from J, with 10 bases between. The CDR3 is 14 residues long. The CDR3 reads CASSLAYPKYEQYF. The CDR3 DNA sequence: TGTGCCAGCAGTTTAGCGTATCCCAAATACGAGCAGTACTTC.

The chain carries TRBV20-1 and TRBJ2-5; TRBD2 is a possible D gene (6 bases). The CDR3 is 13 residues long. Germline V gene lookup returns CDR1 DFQATT and CDR2 SNEGSKA (reference sequence). Trimming removed 5 bases from V and 3 bases from J, with 13 bases in between. CDR3 DNA sequence: TGCAGTGCTGCCGGGACTTTAAAAGAGACCCAGTACTTC. It yields the protein CSAAGTLKETQYF.

In its sample, this clonotype was seen many times. The CDR3 loop reads CASSLFGEPQHF. In DNA, the CDR3 is TGTGCCAGCAGCTTATTCGGAGAGCCCCAGCATTTT. The chain links TRBV7-9 to TRBJ1-5; no definite D call. The CDR3 has 12 amino acids. Germline V CDR1 and CDR2: SEHNR, FQNEAQ (reference sequence). V lost 2 bases to trimming and J lost 8 bases, with 7 bases between them.

This clonotype showed up just a few times. V usage is TRBV20-1 and J usage is TRBJ2-3; D is unclear. Germline CDR1 is DFQATT and CDR2 is SNEGSKA (reference sequence). The germline V and J ends were trimmed by 2 bases and 3 bases, with 3 bases remaining between them. This CDR3 spans 11 amino acids. The CDR3 DNA reads TGCAGTGCTAGACAGACAGATACGCAGTATTTT. Translating it yields CSARQTDTQYF.

The chain is built from TRBV7-8 and TRBJ2-7; D unclear. Germline lookup yields CDR1 SGHVS and CDR2 FQNEAQ. The length of the CDR3 is 12 residues. Trimming pared 5 bases from V and 0 bases from J, leaving 5 bases between. CDR3 sequence reads: CASSHISYEQYF. Here the CDR3 DNA reads TGTGCCAGCAGCCACATCTCCTACGAGCAGTACTTC.

A remark on this clonotype: A much more abundant neighbour one base away suggests this may be a read error. J is TRBJ2-7 and V is TRBV29-1; 10 bases map to TRBD1. Trimming removed 3 bases from V and 6 bases from J; junction bases left unmatched: 8. The CDR3 is 14 amino acids. Germline loops: CDR1 SQVTM, CDR2 ANQGSEA. As DNA, the CDR3 is TGCAGCGTTGACTGGACAGGGGGTGTCTCCGAGCAGTACGTC. Its protein is CSVDWTGGVSEQYV.

Note on this clonotype: At one boundary the junction diverges from the germline segment, which might be a read error. The rearrangement uses TRBV4-2 and TRBJ2-1; 9 bases line up with TRBD2. This CDR3 has 15 amino acids. The germline CDR1 and CDR2 sequences are LGHNA and YNFKEQ. The CDR3 spells CAGSQGASGDNEQFF. The DNA of the CDR3 is TGTGCCGGCAGCCAAGGGGCTAGCGGGGACAATGAGCAGTTCTTC.

This clonotype has a handful of counts. J is TRBJ1-1 and V is TRBV14, with D unresolved. The germline CDR1 and CDR2 sequences are SGHDN and FVKESK. Trimming pared 0 bases from V and 0 bases from J, leaving 2 bases between. There are 13 residues in the CDR3. The CDR3 spells CASSQDLNTEAFF. The CDR3 region has the DNA TGTGCCAGCAGCCAAGACTTGAACACTGAAGCTTTCTTT.

This clonotype has more than one count but fewer than ten. The V and J genes are TRBV29-1 and TRBJ2-1, with unresolved D. Deletions cut 1 base from V and 6 bases from J, with 13 bases between. The CDR3 is made up of 14 amino acids. Germline CDR1 and CDR2: SQVTM and ANQGSEA. The CDR3 spells CSVEGLARINEQFF. CDR3 DNA: TGCAGCGTTGAAGGTCTTGCCAGGATCAATGAGCAGTTCTTC.

The rearrangement uses TRBV7-3 and TRBJ2-1; TRBD2 aligns across 7 bases. The V segment lost 1 base and the J segment 0 bases; nucleotides outside the gene matches: 3. Germline loops: CDR1 SGHTA, CDR2 FQGTGA. This CDR3 is built from 16 residues. DNA of the CDR3: TGTGCCAGCAGCTTAAAAGGGACTAACTCCTACAATGAGCAGTTCTTC. Encoded protein: CASSLKGTNSYNEQFF.

The chain is built from TRBV3-1 and TRBJ2-1; perhaps TRBD2 as D (6 bases). This CDR3 is built from 19 residues. The germline CDR1 and CDR2 sequences are LGHDT and YNNKEL (reference sequence). V was cut by 1 base and J by 5 bases, with 24 bases left in between. DNA for the CDR3: TGTGCCAGCAGCCAAGTTAAGGCAGGGAAATTGCGGGGAAACAATGAGCAGTTCTTC. Translation gives CASSQVKAGKLRGNNEQFF.

The V call is TRBV20-1, the J call TRBJ2-7; unclear D gene. V was clipped by 2 bases and J by 0 bases, with 17 bases between them. Germline V gene sequence: CDR1 DFQATT, CDR2 SNEGSKA (reference sequence). The CDR3 runs 16 residues. CDR3 amino acids: CSARTLRAANSYEQYF. CDR3 in DNA: TGCAGTGCTAGAACCCTCCGGGCAGCTAACTCCTACGAGCAGTACTTC.